The 26 T cell receptor beta chains in this list originate from one sample, sequenced in a study of CXCR3-negative and CXCR3-positive naive CD8 T cells. Their cognate antigens are unknown. General observations from the study: Comparison of naive cells showed more hydrophobic TRB CDR3s in CXCR3-positive than in CXCR3-negative naive cells.

With UMI labels, 5' RACE was used to prepare the TRB cDNA libraries. TCRdb reprocessed the 5' RACE reads and keeps a single row for each CDR3 protein, giving no DNA. This sample's clone table lists around 120,000 distinct CDR3 sequences. Source material: naive CXCR3+ CD8+ T cells from blood. Indicated subset: CD45RO-CCR7+CD27+CD95- naive CD8+ T cells expressing CXCR3 (TNR3+). The receptors derive from a human donor in good health. Some clones in this sample may be carry-over from other donors' samples.

V and J are TRBV9 and TRBJ2-7; the TCRdb D gene call, TRBD2, has no DNA to confirm it. The CDR3 is made up of 14 amino acids. Germline V gene lookup returns CDR1 SGDLS and CDR2 YYNGEE. Here the CDR3 reads CASTGGLAESEQYF.

The chain joins TRBV7-9 to TRBJ1-6. This CDR3 region has 18 residues. Germline V CDR1 and CDR2: SEHNR, FQNEAQ (reference sequence). The CDR3 reads CASSLGRAESSYNSPLHF.

This sequence joins TRBV7-3 and TRBJ2-7; TCRdb reports TRBD2, a call that lacks DNA to check it against. The CDR3 loop spans 13 amino acids. In germline, CDR1 is SGHTA, CDR2 FQGTGA. CDR3 protein: CATRASHSYEQYF.

The chain couples TRBV5-6 to TRBJ2-7; TCRdb outputs TRBD2, but without DNA this stays unchecked. The CDR3 length is 14 residues. CDR1 and CDR2 (germline): SGHDT, YYEEEE. CDR3 in amino acids: CASSSGLKSYEQYF. Filled out from reference TRBV5-6 and TRBJ2-7, the complete variable domain reads DAGVTQSPTHLIKTRGQQVTLRCSPKSGHDTVSWYQQALGQGPQFIFQYYEEEERQRGNFPDRFSGHQFPNYSSELNVNALLLGDSALYLCASSSGLKSYEQYFGPGTRLTVT.

The chain carries TRBV29-1 and TRBJ2-7. Germline CDR1 and CDR2: SQVTM and ANQGSEA. There are 11 residues in the CDR3. CDR3 in amino acids: CSVVVNFEQYF.

The rearrangement links TRBV6-6 to TRBJ2-1; TCRdb indicates TRBD1, and absent DNA this call remains unverified. Germline values: CDR1 MNHNY, CDR2 SVGAGI (reference sequence). The CDR3 totals 13 residues. The CDR3 loop reads CASSYSPGNEQFF.

The rearrangement uses TRBV5-1 and TRBJ2-1; TCRdb's D call of TRBD2 is untestable without DNA. Germline V CDR1 and CDR2: SGHRS, YFSETQ. The CDR3 contains 17 residues. CDR3 in amino acids: CASSFALGLAGGNEQFF.

This rearrangement joins TRBV6-2 or TRBV6-3 to TRBJ2-1. CDR1 is MNHEY and CDR2 is SVGEGT in the germline V gene. This CDR3 region has 14 residues. This CDR3 reads CASSQQGSYNEQFF.

The chain has TRBV5-4 and TRBJ2-7. The CDR3 contains 16 residues. Germline CDR1 SGHNT, CDR2 YYREEE (reference sequence). CDR3 amino acids: CASSLAEGGVTYEQYF. Full variable domain (outside the CDR3, taken from reference TRBV5-4 and TRBJ2-7): ETGVTQSPTHLIKTRGQQVTLRCSSQSGHNTVSWYQQALGQGPQFIFQYYREEENGRGNFPPRFSGLQFPNYSSELNVNALELDDSALYLCASSLAEGGVTYEQYFGPGTRLTVT.

V and J are TRBV7-9 and TRBJ2-1; the D call from TCRdb, TRBD2, cannot be confirmed without DNA. This CDR3 contains 17 residues. Germline CDR1 is SEHNR and CDR2 is FQNEAQ (reference sequence). CDR3: CASSHPPSGGTYNEQFF.

The rearrangement joins TRBV6-2 or TRBV6-3 to TRBJ2-2. The CDR3 sequence is 15 residues long. CDR1 and CDR2 (germline): MNHEY, SVGEGT. CDR3 amino acids: CASSYLGSNTGELFF.

The chain uses TRBV28 and TRBJ2-1; TCRdb's assignment of TRBD2 cannot be checked, as there is no DNA. CDR1 and CDR2 (germline): MDHEN, SYDVKM. This CDR3 comprises 15 residues. The CDR3 loop is CASSLRREGQNEQFF.

The rearrangement uses TRBV9 and TRBJ2-1; lacking DNA, the TRBD1 call made by TCRdb goes unchecked. The CDR3 has 13 residues. Germline loops: CDR1 SGDLS, CDR2 YYNGEE. CDR3 region: CASSVGERGGMFF. The full variable domain, rest sourced from reference TRBV9 and TRBJ2-1, is DSGVTQTPKHLITATGQRVTLRCSPRSGDLSVYWYQQSLDQGLQFLIQYYNGEERAKGNILERFSAQQFPDLHSELNLSSLELGDSALYFCASSVGERGGMFFGPGTRLTVL.

The gene calls are TRBV7-9 and TRBJ2-7. The germline V gene encodes CDR1 SEHNR and CDR2 FQNEAQ (reference sequence). The CDR3 runs 14 residues. CDR3 in amino acids: CASSLDPGAHEQYF.

The J gene is TRBJ2-5, the V gene TRBV25-1; TCRdb indicates TRBD2, and absent DNA this call remains unverified. Germline values: CDR1 MGHDK, CDR2 SYGVNS. This CDR3 comprises 14 residues. CDR3 residues: CASSEINLVETQYF.

J is TRBJ2-7 and V is TRBV15; TCRdb's D call, TRBD2, is unchecked because there is no DNA. CDR3 length: 15 residues. CDR1 and CDR2 (germline): LNHNV, YYDKDF (reference sequence). This chain's CDR3 is CATSSPGGGSYEQYF.

The rearrangement links TRBV25-1 to TRBJ1-2; absent DNA, TCRdb's TRBD1 call cannot be checked. Looked up from germline, CDR1 is MGHDK and CDR2 is SYGVNS. This CDR3 contains 18 residues. The CDR3 spells CASSGGTGPLPWGYGYTF.

Here the CDR3 reads CASSLGRAVYNEQFF. The chain employs TRBV2 and TRBJ2-1. The CDR3 runs 15 residues. Per germline, CDR1 SNHLY and CDR2 FYNNEI.

V usage is TRBV12-3 or TRBV12-4 and J usage is TRBJ2-6; absent DNA, TCRdb's TRBD1 call cannot be checked. The CDR3 length is 16 residues. The CDR3 sequence is CASTAIRDSGANVLTF.

V and J are TRBV4-3 and TRBJ2-3. The CDR3 covers 14 residues. CDR1 is LGHNA and CDR2 is YSLEER in the germline V gene. This chain's CDR3 is CASSQDGSTDTQYF.

This chain links TRBV30 with TRBJ2-1; TCRdb selects TRBD1, and the lack of DNA leaves this call unchecked. CDR3 length equals 14 residues. Germline-derived CDR1 and CDR2 are GTSNPN and SVGIG (reference sequence). The CDR3 sequence is CAWSLDQGSNEQFF.

This chain connects TRBV7-2 to TRBJ2-3. The CDR3 runs to 13 residues. Germline V gene data show CDR1 as SGHTA and CDR2 as FQGNSA. The CDR3 sequence is CASRNSGTDTQYF.

The chain recombines TRBV28 with TRBJ2-2; TCRdb calls TRBD1, which cannot be checked without DNA. This CDR3 has 19 amino acids. The germline gives CDR1 MDHEN, CDR2 SYDVKM. Here the CDR3 reads CASSIRDRGLPANTGELFF.

The chain links TRBV28 to TRBJ1-3; TCRdb outputs TRBD1, but without DNA this stays unchecked. Germline V gives CDR1 MDHEN, CDR2 SYDVKM. This CDR3 comprises 14 residues. The CDR3 is CASTDRESGNTIYF.

V is TRBV7-3 and J is TRBJ1-1. This CDR3 comprises 14 residues. The V gene's germline CDR1 is SGHTA and CDR2 FQGTGA. CDR3 in amino acids: CASSDGLMNTEAFF. Complete variable domain (other parts from reference TRBV7-3 and TRBJ1-1): GAGVSQTPSNKVTEKGKYVELRCDPISGHTALYWYRQSLGQGPEFLIYFQGTGAADDSGLPNDRFFAVRPEGSVSTLKIQRTERGDSAVYLCASSDGLMNTEAFFGQGTRLTVV.

The rearrangement links TRBV27 to TRBJ2-1; TCRdb's assignment of TRBD1 cannot be checked, as there is no DNA. From germline, CDR1 is MNHEY and CDR2 SMNVEV (reference sequence). The CDR3 spans 16 residues. The CDR3: CASSLAGPGSYNEQFF.